A single TCR beta chain is shown here with its context. The specificity of this receptor is unknown. No quality values exist for individual bases; no much larger clone is one base distant. This sample stems from a study of cytomegalovirus exposure and HLA in healthy donors (dated by TCRdb to about 2017). Turning to the overall study: In an earlier analysis of fewer than 750 of the donors, 250 to 350 Gb of sequence data and 95 million to 130 million unique TCR beta sequences from about 180 million T cells were reported. Roughly 300 gigabases of sequencing data and 78 million or so unique TCR sequences were included in an early release covering 550 to 800 HLA-typed donors. Of the roughly 390 genotyped donors, approximately 83% fell in the genetic ancestry cluster associated with self-reported Caucasian donors. The aim of the study was to test whether cataloging public T cell receptors could identify signatures of past pathogen exposure. The study profiled the T cell repertoires of around 700 subjects by immunosequencing and related them to cytomegalovirus serostatus. In addition to the first cohort of approximately 670 subjects, a separate validation cohort of 100 to 150 different subjects was used. The study combined high-throughput TCR immunosequencing, statistical association of individual TCRs with disease status, and machine learning to predict cytomegalovirus infection status. A later analysis re-analyzed previously published TCR beta repertoires from 650 to 800 donors and added high-resolution HLA genotyping to study TCR occurrence patterns. Rather than drawing on any new phenotypic data, the later analysis identified candidate immune exposures from TCR beta sequences and the way those sequences occurred across donors. An earlier analysis of several hundred of the donors used high-throughput TCR beta sequencing to judge whether each TCR beta V gene segment behaved as functional or pseudogenic. Alongside the repertoire data, information on donor age, sex, ethnicity and CMV serostatus was compiled. A later genetic analysis took genome-wide SNP genotypes for about 55% of the 666 donors and used that subset as a discovery cohort. All discovery cohort repertoires had been generated using a single sequencing platform. HLA typing covered class I and class II loci at four-digit resolution. Typing coverage differed by locus: A, B, C, DRB1 and DQB1 were typed in about 620-640 donors, DQA1 in roughly 510, DPA1 in around 610, and DPB1 in just under 490. Because of strong linkage in the cohort, roughly five DR-DQ haplotypes were treated as single units for association and clustering. Among 300 to 500 genotyped donors of the cohort, an average of approximately 240,000 unique TCR beta nucleotide sequences was sequenced per donor, of which 15% to 20% were non-productive.

Results the study describes overall, beyond this receptor: According to a later genetic analysis, donors in an Asian-associated ancestry cluster had fewer N-insertions in productive TCRs than the approximately 690-donor mean. In a later analysis, most CMV-associated TCR beta chains were found to appear HLA-restricted, with HLA associations seemingly driven largely by CMV exposure. Sequencing depth was assumed to be roughly uniform across donors in the presence/absence analyses, though that assumption may not hold. Most TCR sequences were observed very rarely across donors, whereas some public TCRs were present in many individuals. The only immune exposure information available for the cohort was CMV serostatus. A later genetic analysis associated a missense DCLRE1C variant with V-gene and J-gene trimming of TCR beta chains, and an independent cohort replicated the association. A later analysis associated 16,951 TCR beta sequences with specific HLA alleles at a false discovery rate of 0.05. In vitro tests confirmed that a few of the cytomegalovirus-associated TCR beta chains recognize cytomegalovirus antigens. Because HLA typing was unavailable for some donors at each locus, only the typed subset was used in association tests. A total of roughly 160 TCR beta chains were listed by the study as associated with cytomegalovirus. In both the original and validation cohorts, the classifier was reported to diagnose cytomegalovirus status with high specificity and sensitivity. The earlier analysis of approximately 560 of the donors excluded roughly 17 rarely observed V segments, including chromosome 9 orphons, because counts were too low. A later analysis found that TCR association rates varied across HLA loci, with DRB1 alleles showing the most associated TCRs and HLA-C alleles the fewest. The 87-base-pair reads could not distinguish some IMGT-functional V segments, including TRBV6-2 and TRBV6-3, so those segments were excluded. Correlated functional status among segregating V segments might be attributable to linkage disequilibrium, but an unknown experimental factor could not be ruled out. In a later analysis, HLA-associated TCR beta chains were found to be more clonally expanded and to have lower generation probabilities than equally common non-associated chains. A further reported finding was that TCR beta sequences accurately predicted the HLA-A and HLA-B alleles for most subjects in the first cohort. The authors suggested that the approach could potentially be extended to other disease states and immunological phenotypes. When HLA alleles, especially DR and DQ, strongly co-occurred, attributing TCR associations to individual alleles was difficult. A group of highly shared sequence variants was considered likely to be a technical artifact of the sequencing pipeline. In an earlier analysis of 587 of the donors, most TCR beta V segments appeared in productive rearrangements about 90% or about 30% of the time, broadly matching IMGT annotations. This cohort had only TCR beta chains sequenced, and the lack of alpha or paired-chain data limited which features could be detected. In a later analysis, several top co-occurrence clusters were reported to appear linked to parvovirus B19, influenza, CMV and Epstein-Barr virus.

Preparation of the library involved the immunoSEQ multiplex PCR assay. A mixture of 60 forward primers for TCR Vbeta segments and 13 reverse primers for TCR Jbeta segments was used in the multiplex PCR. The CDR3 region of rearranged TCR beta genes was amplified from genomic DNA by a multiplex PCR assay. Amplified TCR beta libraries were sequenced as 87-base-pair reads on the Illumina HiSeq System. The authors' pipeline ran thus. A later analysis counted 75 million to 100 million unique TCR beta chains across the 666 repertoires, and 10 million to 12 million of these chains were shared by at least two donors. To remove PCR and sequencing errors, raw reads were error-corrected and collapsed into unique sequences using a nearest-neighbor algorithm that merged closely related sequences. To assign V, D and J gene segments, CDR3 sequences were aligned to IMGT reference sequences. For a sequence to be retained, a match of at least six nucleotides to both a V gene segment and a J gene segment was required. Rearrangements were called productive when the CDR3 lacked stop codons and stayed in frame with V and J; all others were non-productive. Following IMGT convention, CDR3 was defined as the stretch from the second conserved V-encoded cysteine to the conserved J-encoded phenylalanine. In an earlier analysis of 500 to 650 of the donors, sequences lacking an unambiguous match to a single V gene segment were excluded. An earlier analysis of several hundred of the donors called V segments functional above 56.7% productive rearrangements and segregating when the between-donor standard deviation exceeded 5%. To diagnose cytomegalovirus status from the catalog of TCR beta chain sequences, a statistical classification framework was built. In a later analysis, TCR nucleotide sequences were compared against IMGT/GENE-DB human TR gene sequences so that V and J genes could be assigned. In a later analysis, CDR3 sequences and most-parsimonious VDJ recombination scenarios were assigned using the TCRdist pipeline. A later analysis defined each TCR beta chain by its CDR3 amino acid sequence plus V-gene family, and excluded reads lacking a unique V-gene family. In a later analysis, around 600 highly shared, low-generation-probability nucleotide sequences were removed to address suspected cross-contamination and a sequencing artifact. In a later analysis, a clonal expansion index was calculated for each public chain from normalized within-repertoire ranks of inferred template counts. In a later analysis, generation probabilities were computed using a VDJ recombination model fitted to out-of-frame rearrangements, and the results were checked against IGoR. In a later analysis, TCR-TCR, TCR-HLA and TCR-CMV co-occurrence was scored with hypergeometric tests, and a repertoire-size bias correction was applied to TCR pairs. To estimate false discovery rates, a later analysis permuted the HLA or CMV assignments 20 times. In a later analysis, co-occurring TCRs were grouped with DBSCAN, and TCRdist sequence similarity was added when clustering was performed within HLA-allele-positive subsets. Co-occurrence clustering excluded repertoires with fewer than 30,000 or more than 120,000 public chains, plus five with anomalous nucleotide sharing. Entries here come from immuneACCESS through TCRdb and include only in-frame sequences with V and J called. Some clones fail to appear in such tables; in the studies checked, an unresolved V gene covers under half of the shortfall, and the cause of the remainder is unknown. That table furnishes V, J and clone size, whereas the DNA furnished D and trimming. The sample includes under 200,000 clones, with around 79% observed a single time. Of the sample, roughly 7.3% falls within the top ten clones.

The cohort consisted of more than 650 healthy bone marrow donors. Cohort members were all nominally healthy when sampled, although unrecorded immune exposures were likely present. The donor was CMV seropositive and belonged to the group of 250 to 350 seropositive cohort members. A peripheral blood sample was provided by each donor, and peripheral blood mononuclear cells were used for TCR beta sequencing. The Qiagen DNeasy Blood Extraction Kit was used to extract genomic DNA from the blood cell samples. V ends up 4 bases short and J 4 bases short, with an unmatched junction base count of 2. Per the germline V gene, SGHTA is the CDR1 and FQGNSA is the CDR2. The CDR3 holds 15 amino acids from the cysteine to the phenylalanine. The CDR3 DNA has 45 bases and is translated from base 1.

What was sequenced was PBMCs. The rearranged chain carries TRBV7-2 and TRBJ2-5, and 14 junction bases match TRBD2. The receptor comes from a male donor in good health and CMV-seropositive. CDR3 sequence: CASSSGTSGGETQYF. The DNA is TGTGCCAGCAGCTCCGGGACTAGCGGGGGAGAGACCCAGTACTTC.